This T cell receptor (beta chain) appears in the sequencing data of a study of T cell repertoires in cytomegalovirus infection. Only a few counts were recorded for this clonotype. Its target is not known. Using its own MiXCR run on the reads, TCRdb lists one record per CDR3 protein. The table records some 240,000 distinct CDR3 sequences, more than 15% of them present only once. The V and J ends lost 4 bases and 8 bases respectively, with 12 bases between them. Germline V lookup: CDR1 LNHDA, CDR2 SQIVND (reference sequence). There are 13 residues in the CDR3. Study results and limitations: The ex vivo response showed dominance by HLA-C-restricted CMV-specific TCR beta clonotypes. Carriers of CMV and the relevant HLA type were discriminated by public TCR beta frequency.

This rearrangement joins TRBV19 to TRBJ2-1; D perhaps matches TRBD1 (6 bases). This TCR derives from a human donor in good health (CMV status not recorded). Some clones in this sample may be carry-over from other donors' samples. Sequenced sample: CD8+ T cells from PBMCs. This chain's CDR3 is CASSTLQGHEQFF. The CDR3 region has the DNA TGTGCCAGTAGTACTTTACAGGGACATGAGCAGTTCTTC.